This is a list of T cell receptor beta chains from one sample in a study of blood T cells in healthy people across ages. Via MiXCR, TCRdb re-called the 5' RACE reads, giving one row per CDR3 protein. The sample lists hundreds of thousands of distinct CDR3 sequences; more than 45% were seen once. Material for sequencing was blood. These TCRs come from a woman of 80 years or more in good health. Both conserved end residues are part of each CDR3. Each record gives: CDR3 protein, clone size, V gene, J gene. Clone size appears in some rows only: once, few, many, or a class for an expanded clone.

CDR3aa: CSVEDLGWGGSDEQFF
abundance: once
v_gene: TRBV29-1
j_gene: TRBJ2-1

CDR3aa: CSVSDRGRTDTQYF
abundance: -
v_gene: TRBV29-1
j_gene: TRBJ2-3

CDR3aa: CATRASGSTDTQYF
abundance: -
v_gene: TRBV2
j_gene: TRBJ2-3

CDR3aa: CASSLWDTGSGANVLTF
abundance: -
v_gene: TRBV28
j_gene: TRBJ2-6

CDR3aa: CASTRGAVYEQYF
abundance: -
v_gene: TRBV12-3/TRBV12-4
j_gene: TRBJ2-7

CDR3aa: CASSKLAGVYTDTQYF
abundance: -
v_gene: TRBV7-8
j_gene: TRBJ2-3

CDR3aa: CASSLSGNNEKLFF
abundance: -
v_gene: TRBV28
j_gene: TRBJ1-4

CDR3aa: CASSSTGPAKNIQYF
abundance: -
v_gene: TRBV12-3/TRBV12-4
j_gene: TRBJ2-4

CDR3aa: CATTGGPMNNEQFF
abundance: many
v_gene: TRBV15
j_gene: TRBJ2-1

CDR3aa: CASSEYGVDTQYF
abundance: once
v_gene: TRBV25-1
j_gene: TRBJ2-3

CDR3aa: CATSESVDTQYF
abundance: many
v_gene: TRBV24-1
j_gene: TRBJ2-3

CDR3aa: CAWTRGGRGMNTEAFF
abundance: -
v_gene: TRBV30
j_gene: TRBJ1-1

CDR3aa: CSIGAWGQAYNEQFF
abundance: -
v_gene: TRBV29-1
j_gene: TRBJ2-1

CDR3aa: CSALPLSTDTQYF
abundance: -
v_gene: TRBV20-1
j_gene: TRBJ2-3

CDR3aa: CASSLPLQGGADTQYF
abundance: many
v_gene: TRBV5-1
j_gene: TRBJ2-3

CDR3aa: CASSQGRITFGYTF
abundance: -
v_gene: TRBV3-1
j_gene: TRBJ1-2

CDR3aa: CASSQDGTSGSGAYEQYF
abundance: many
v_gene: TRBV4-1
j_gene: TRBJ2-7

CDR3aa: CASTSQGSGALDTQYF
abundance: few
v_gene: TRBV5-1
j_gene: TRBJ2-3

CDR3aa: CSALPQTGNEQYF
abundance: -
v_gene: TRBV20-1
j_gene: -

CDR3aa: CASISTGAGSGANVLTF
abundance: -
v_gene: TRBV27
j_gene: TRBJ2-6

CDR3aa: CASSQGQPESNEQFF
abundance: few
v_gene: TRBV3-1
j_gene: TRBJ2-1

CDR3aa: CASSSRFGDAYGYTF
abundance: many
v_gene: TRBV7-9
j_gene: TRBJ1-2

CDR3aa: CASAGQTNTEAFF
abundance: -
v_gene: TRBV14
j_gene: TRBJ1-1

CDR3aa: CASSNNLNRAPLHF
abundance: -
v_gene: TRBV11-2
j_gene: TRBJ1-6

CDR3aa: CASSIETDTQYF
abundance: -
v_gene: TRBV19
j_gene: TRBJ2-3

CDR3aa: CASSETVLYGYTF
abundance: -
v_gene: TRBV2
j_gene: TRBJ1-2

CDR3aa: CSARVARASDTQYF
abundance: -
v_gene: TRBV20-1
j_gene: TRBJ2-3

CDR3aa: CASRKEFQETQYF
abundance: -
v_gene: TRBV12-3/TRBV12-4
j_gene: TRBJ2-5

CDR3aa: CASSSTGTSGDHEQFF
abundance: -
v_gene: TRBV21-1
j_gene: TRBJ2-1

CDR3aa: CASSGETSGRAVAKNIQYF
abundance: -
v_gene: TRBV7-8
j_gene: TRBJ2-4

CDR3aa: CRARDERRPSYEQYF
abundance: -
v_gene: TRBV20-1
j_gene: TRBJ2-7

CDR3aa: CASSPRDNSYNEQFF
abundance: few
v_gene: TRBV12-3/TRBV12-4
j_gene: TRBJ2-1

CDR3aa: CSARKGVSLATDTQYF
abundance: many
v_gene: TRBV20-1
j_gene: TRBJ2-3

CDR3aa: CVGSLWVGNEQFF
abundance: -
v_gene: TRBV5-5
j_gene: TRBJ2-1

CDR3aa: CAGRINRDHYGYTF
abundance: -
v_gene: TRBV6-6
j_gene: TRBJ1-2

CDR3aa: CASSQVGGGGETQYF
abundance: few
v_gene: TRBV4-3
j_gene: TRBJ2-5

CDR3aa: CASSRGTGVSQPQHF
abundance: many
v_gene: TRBV4-2
j_gene: TRBJ1-5

CDR3aa: CASSVSGTGAYNEQFF
abundance: once
v_gene: TRBV9
j_gene: TRBJ2-1

CDR3aa: CSAHSRTNTGELFF
abundance: -
v_gene: TRBV20-1
j_gene: TRBJ2-2

CDR3aa: CSASPMGEGLVRQYF
abundance: few
v_gene: TRBV20-1
j_gene: TRBJ2-7

CDR3aa: CASSKQTGGNYGYTF
abundance: many
v_gene: TRBV5-4
j_gene: TRBJ1-2

CDR3aa: CASQTGEANIQYF
abundance: -
v_gene: TRBV6-2/TRBV6-3
j_gene: TRBJ2-4

CDR3aa: CASSRRTFLYNEQFF
abundance: many
v_gene: TRBV5-1
j_gene: TRBJ2-1

CDR3aa: CASRYRAGAYEQYF
abundance: -
v_gene: TRBV27
j_gene: -

CDR3aa: CATAVAGSGANVLTF
abundance: many
v_gene: TRBV24-1
j_gene: TRBJ2-6

CDR3aa: CASSSGQLSSYEQYF
abundance: -
v_gene: TRBV7-2
j_gene: TRBJ2-7

CDR3aa: CASSSGTGVGKLFF
abundance: -
v_gene: TRBV28
j_gene: TRBJ1-4

CDR3aa: CASNTGYSNTEAFF
abundance: -
v_gene: TRBV19
j_gene: TRBJ1-1